This T cell receptor (beta chain) came from a study of T cell responses to AZD1222 COVID-19 vaccine. A word on this clone: Its antigen is still unknown.

Whole-study results and caveats: Only five or six people who got AZD1222 tested seropositive at baseline. Most donors were white British, females outnumbered males, and clonal diversity was possibly underestimated.

Libraries were prepared by immunoSEQ multiplex PCR; TCRdb keeps only in-frame clonotypes and omits some of them. The sample has 160,000 or so clones, under 95% seen once. Sequencing was performed on peripheral blood, taken on day 0 of MenACWY control vaccination. The TCR comes from an adult in good health.

CDR3 in DNA: TGTGCCAGCAGTGAAGCGCCTGATTTTAGGTCTGGCAATGAGCAGTTCTTC. This encodes CASSEAPDFRSGNEQFF. The rearrangement uses TRBV6-1 and TRBJ2-1; D is unclear. The CDR3 totals 17 residues. CDR1 is MNHNS, CDR2 SASEGT, per germline. With 0 bases removed from V and 6 bases from J, the gap between germline ends came to 18 bases.